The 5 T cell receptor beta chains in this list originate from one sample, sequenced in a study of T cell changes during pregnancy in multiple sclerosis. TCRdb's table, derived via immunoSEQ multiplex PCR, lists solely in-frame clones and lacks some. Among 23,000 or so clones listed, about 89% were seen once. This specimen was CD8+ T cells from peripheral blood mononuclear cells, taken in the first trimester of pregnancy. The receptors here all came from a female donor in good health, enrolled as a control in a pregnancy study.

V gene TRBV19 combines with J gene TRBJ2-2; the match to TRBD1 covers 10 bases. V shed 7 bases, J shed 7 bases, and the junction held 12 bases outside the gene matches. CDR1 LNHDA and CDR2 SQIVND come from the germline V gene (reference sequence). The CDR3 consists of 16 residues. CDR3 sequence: CASTVDRGISGGELFF. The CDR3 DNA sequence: TGTGCCAGTACGGTGGACAGGGGGATTTCTGGCGGGGAGCTGTTTTTT.

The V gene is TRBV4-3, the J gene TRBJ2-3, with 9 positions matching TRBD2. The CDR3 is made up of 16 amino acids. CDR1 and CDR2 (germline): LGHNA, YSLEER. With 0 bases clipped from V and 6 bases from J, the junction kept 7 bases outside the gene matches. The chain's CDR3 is CASSQEGREGPDTQYF. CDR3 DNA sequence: TGCGCCAGCAGCCAAGAGGGGCGGGAGGGCCCGGATACGCAGTATTTT.

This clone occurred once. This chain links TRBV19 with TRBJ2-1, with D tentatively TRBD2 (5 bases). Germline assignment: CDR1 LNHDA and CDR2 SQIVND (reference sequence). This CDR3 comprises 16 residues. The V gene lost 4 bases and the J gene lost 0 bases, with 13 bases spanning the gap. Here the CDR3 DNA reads TGTGCCAGTAGTAGCCTAGACTATAGCTCCTACAATGAGCAGTTCTTC. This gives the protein CASSSLDYSSYNEQFF. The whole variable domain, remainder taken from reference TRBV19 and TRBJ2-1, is DGGITQSPKYLFRKEGQNVTLSCEQNLNHDAMYWYRQDPGQGLRLIYYSQIVNDFQKGDIAEGYSVSREKKESFPLTVTSAQKNPTAFYLCASSSLDYSSYNEQFFGPGTRLTVL.

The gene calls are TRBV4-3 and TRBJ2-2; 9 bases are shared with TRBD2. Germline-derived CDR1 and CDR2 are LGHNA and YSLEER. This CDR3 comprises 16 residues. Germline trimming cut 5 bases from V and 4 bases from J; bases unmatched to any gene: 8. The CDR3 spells CASSSEAGGSTGELFF. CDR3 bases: TGCGCCAGCAGCTCAGAAGCGGGAGGTTCCACCGGGGAGCTGTTTTTT.

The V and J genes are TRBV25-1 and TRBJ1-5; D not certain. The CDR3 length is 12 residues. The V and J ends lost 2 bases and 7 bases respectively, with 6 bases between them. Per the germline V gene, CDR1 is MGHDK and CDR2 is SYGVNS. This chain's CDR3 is CASSEEGQPQHF. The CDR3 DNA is TGTGCCAGCAGTGAAGAGGGCCAGCCCCAGCATTTT.